This T cell receptor (beta chain) derives from a study of follicular helper T cells after annual influenza vaccination. A remark on this clone: Its antigen remains unidentified.

Time point here: 2015-2016 season, pre-vaccination. Broader study findings: Rare clonotypes were missed; only about 8.5-22% of cells gave TCRB. Yearly vaccinations repeatedly recalled conserved clonotypes in ICOS+CD38+ cTfh. Most later recoveries of Day 7 ICOS+CD38+ clones were ICOS-CD38- cTfh.

The protocol was immunoSEQ multiplex PCR, while the TCRdb copy is restricted to in-frame clones and leaves out a portion. The sample holds several thousand clones, 80% to 85% seen once. This CDR3 is 13 amino acids long. Trimming shortened V by 1 base and J by 4 bases, and 8 bases separated the two germline ends. The germline CDR1 and CDR2 sequences are SGHTS and YDEGEE. The source of this sequence is an adult who received the influenza vaccine. V usage is TRBV5-8 and J usage is TRBJ1-2; perhaps TRBD1 as D (6 bases). Sequenced material: CXCR5- memory CD4+ T cells sorted from blood, taken on the day of influenza vaccination. CDR3 in DNA: TGTGCCAGCAGCTTGACCAGGGGCTATGGCTACACCTTC. Translation gives CASSLTRGYGYTF.